The 3 T cell receptor beta chains in this list originate from one sample, sequenced in a study of graft-versus-host responses after intestinal transplantation. Clones were read by immunoSEQ multiplex PCR, and TCRdb kept only the in-frame ones, dropping some. Of fewer than 50,000 clones listed, roughly 84% are singletons. No antigen is known for these receptors. Here the sequenced sample was unstimulated CD4+ T cells sorted from spleen or lymph node cells, taken before transplant. The receptors stem from a human donor who was the organ donor for an intestinal transplant.

DNA for the CDR3: TGTGCCAGTAGAACTGGGACTAGCGGGGTAGGCTCCTACAATGAGCAGTTCTTC. This gives the protein CASRTGTSGVGSYNEQFF. This chain uses TRBV19 with TRBJ2-1, with 13 nucleotides matching TRBD2. The CDR3 contains 18 residues. Germline CDR1 is LNHDA and CDR2 is SQIVND (reference sequence). The trim removed 6 bases at V and 0 bases at J, leaving 8 bases unmatched. Combining the CDR3 with reference TRBV19 and TRBJ2-1 gives the whole variable domain DGGITQSPKYLFRKEGQNVTLSCEQNLNHDAMYWYRQDPGQGLRLIYYSQIVNDFQKGDIAEGYSVSREKKESFPLTVTSAQKNPTAFYLCASRTGTSGVGSYNEQFFGPGTRLTVL.

The J gene is TRBJ1-2, the V gene TRBV29-1, with 7 bases that match TRBD1. CDR3 size: 16 residues. From germline, CDR1 is SQVTM and CDR2 ANQGSEA. V lost 4 bases and J lost 6; bases outside the gene matches: 17. CDR3 coding DNA: TGCAGCGTTGCCCCCGTGACAGGGAGTGGTAAGAATGGCTACACCTTC. It yields the protein CSVAPVTGSGKNGYTF.

A single count supports this clone. The CDR3 nucleotides read TGTGCCAGCAGCTTCACAGCGGGAGGAGGCACAGATACGCAGTATTTT. The encoded protein is CASSFTAGGGTDTQYF. The genes are TRBV7-8 and TRBJ2-3; TRBD2 agrees at 9 bases. The CDR3 totals 16 residues. Germline CDR1 SGHVS, CDR2 FQNEAQ. The ends lost 3 bases at V and 1 base at J; junction bases unmatched: 5. The full variable domain, in which reference TRBV7-8 and TRBJ2-3 provide the parts outside the CDR3, is GAGVSQSPRYKVAKRGQDVALRCDPISGHVSLFWYQQALGQGPEFLTYFQNEAQLDKSGLPSDRFFAERPEGSVSTLKIQRTQQEDSAVYLCASSFTAGGGTDTQYFGPGTRLTVL.